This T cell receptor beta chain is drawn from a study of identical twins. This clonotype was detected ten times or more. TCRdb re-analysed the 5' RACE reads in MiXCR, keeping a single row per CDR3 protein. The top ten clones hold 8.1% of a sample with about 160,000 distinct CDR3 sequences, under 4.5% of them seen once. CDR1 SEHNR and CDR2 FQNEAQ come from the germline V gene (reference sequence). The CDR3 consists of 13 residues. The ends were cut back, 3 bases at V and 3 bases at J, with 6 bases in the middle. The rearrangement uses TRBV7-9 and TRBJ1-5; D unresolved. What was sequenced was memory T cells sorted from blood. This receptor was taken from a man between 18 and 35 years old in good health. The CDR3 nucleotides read TGTGCCAGCAGCTTGCAGTACAATCAGCCCCAGCATTTT. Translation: CASSLQYNQPQHF.